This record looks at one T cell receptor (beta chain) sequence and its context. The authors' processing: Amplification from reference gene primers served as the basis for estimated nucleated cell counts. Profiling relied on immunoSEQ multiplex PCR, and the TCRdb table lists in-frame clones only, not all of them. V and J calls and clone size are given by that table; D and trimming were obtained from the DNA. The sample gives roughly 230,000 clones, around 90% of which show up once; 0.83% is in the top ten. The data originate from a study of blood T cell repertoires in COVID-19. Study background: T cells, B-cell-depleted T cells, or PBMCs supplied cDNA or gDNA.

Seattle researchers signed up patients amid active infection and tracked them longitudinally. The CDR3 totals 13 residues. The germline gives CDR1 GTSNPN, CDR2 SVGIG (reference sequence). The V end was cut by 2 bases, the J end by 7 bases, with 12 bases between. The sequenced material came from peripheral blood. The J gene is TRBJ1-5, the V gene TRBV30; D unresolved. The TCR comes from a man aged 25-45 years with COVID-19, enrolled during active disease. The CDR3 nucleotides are TGTGCCTGGAGTTGGCGGGCCGGGCAGCCCCAGCATTTT. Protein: CAWSWRAGQPQHF.